This T cell receptor (beta chain) was profiled in a study of T cells after yellow fever vaccination. In the study overall: The fractions with low cell numbers were processed using SMART-Seq v4 Ultra Low Input. Study-level points and caveats: Post-booster reappearance was seen for most primary-vaccination clones (just under 97% CD4, 75% to 90% CD8).

The V gene end was trimmed by 6 bases and the J gene end by 6 bases; junction bases not matched to a gene: 2. The CDR3 loop spans 13 amino acids. Germline-derived CDR1 and CDR2 are MNHEY and SVGEGT. This clonotype was observed many times. Its antigen is not known. In making TCR cDNA, 5'RACE template switching added a universal primer site and UMIs to it. TCRdb ran MiXCR on the 5' RACE reads and lists one entry per CDR3 protein. The sample lists 200,000 to 300,000 distinct CDR3 sequences, 6% to 8% occurring once. The source is a man aged 25-45 years who received the YFV17D yellow fever vaccine. This rearrangement joins TRBV6-2 or TRBV6-3 to TRBJ2-5, with 12 bases aligning to TRBD2. The specimen comprised CD4+ T cells sorted from PBMCs, sampled on the day of the yellow fever booster vaccination. The CDR3 nucleotides are TGTGCCAGCAGCGGACTAGCGGGACAGACCCAGTACTTC. Translation gives CASSGLAGQTQYF.